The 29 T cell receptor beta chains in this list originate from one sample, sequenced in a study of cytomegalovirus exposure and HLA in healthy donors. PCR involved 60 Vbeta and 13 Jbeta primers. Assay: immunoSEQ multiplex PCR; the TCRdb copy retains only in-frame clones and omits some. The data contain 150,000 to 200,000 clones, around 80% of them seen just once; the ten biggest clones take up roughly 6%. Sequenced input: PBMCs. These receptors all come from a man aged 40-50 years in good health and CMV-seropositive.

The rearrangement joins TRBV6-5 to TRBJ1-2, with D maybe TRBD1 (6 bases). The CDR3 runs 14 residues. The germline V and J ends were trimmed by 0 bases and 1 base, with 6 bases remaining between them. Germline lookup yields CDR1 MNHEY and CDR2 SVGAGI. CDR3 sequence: CASSYSDSNYGYTF. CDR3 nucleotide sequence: TGTGCCAGCAGTTACTCGGACAGTAACTATGGCTACACCTTC.

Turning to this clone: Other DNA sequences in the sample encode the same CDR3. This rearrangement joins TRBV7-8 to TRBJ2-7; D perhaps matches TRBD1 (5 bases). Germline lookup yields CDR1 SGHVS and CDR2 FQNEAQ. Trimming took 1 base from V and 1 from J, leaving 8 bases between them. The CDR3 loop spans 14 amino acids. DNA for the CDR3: TGTGCCAGCAGCTTAGGGCACAGGTCCTACGAGCAGTACTTC. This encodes CASSLGHRSYEQYF.

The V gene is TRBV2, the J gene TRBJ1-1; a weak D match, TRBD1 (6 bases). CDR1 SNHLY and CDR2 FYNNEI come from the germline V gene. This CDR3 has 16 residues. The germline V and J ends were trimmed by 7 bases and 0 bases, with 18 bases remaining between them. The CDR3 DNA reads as TGTGCCAGCATGAGCGTCGGGGGGCTTTTGAACACTGAAGCTTTCTTT. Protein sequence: CASMSVGGLLNTEAFF.

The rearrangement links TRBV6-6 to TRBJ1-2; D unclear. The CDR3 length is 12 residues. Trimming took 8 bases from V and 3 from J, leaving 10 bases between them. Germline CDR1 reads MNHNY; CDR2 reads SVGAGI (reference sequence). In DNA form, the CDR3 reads TGTGCCAGCGCGGGGAACGACTATGGCTACACCTTC. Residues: CASAGNDYGYTF.

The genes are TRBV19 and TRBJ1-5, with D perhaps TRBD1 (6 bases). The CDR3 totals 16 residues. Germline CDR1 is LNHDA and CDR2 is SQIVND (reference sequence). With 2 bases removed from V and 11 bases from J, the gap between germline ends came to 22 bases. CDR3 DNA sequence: TGTGCCAGTAGTATATCCTTGAGGGGGGCGGGGGGGTCCCAGCATTTT. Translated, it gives CASSISLRGAGGSQHF.

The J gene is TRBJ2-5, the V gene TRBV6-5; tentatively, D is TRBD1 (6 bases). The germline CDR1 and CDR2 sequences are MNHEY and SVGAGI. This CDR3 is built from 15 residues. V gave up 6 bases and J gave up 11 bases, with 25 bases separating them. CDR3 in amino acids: CASSSRQASLGEQYF. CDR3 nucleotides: TGTGCCAGCAGCTCCCGACAGGCCTCACTTGGGGAGCAGTACTTC.

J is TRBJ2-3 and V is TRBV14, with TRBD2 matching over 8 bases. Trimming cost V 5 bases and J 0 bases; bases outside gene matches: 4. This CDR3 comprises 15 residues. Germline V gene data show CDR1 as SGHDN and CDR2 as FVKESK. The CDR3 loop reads CASSGGTRSTDTQYF. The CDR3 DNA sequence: TGTGCCAGCAGCGGTGGGACTAGGAGCACAGATACGCAGTATTTT.

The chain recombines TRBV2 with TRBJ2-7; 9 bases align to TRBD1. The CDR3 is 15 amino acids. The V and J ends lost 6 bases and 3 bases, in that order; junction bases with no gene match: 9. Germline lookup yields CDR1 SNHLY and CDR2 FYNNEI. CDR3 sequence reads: CASRASGTGNYEQYF. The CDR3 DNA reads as TGTGCCAGCAGGGCCTCCGGGACAGGGAACTACGAGCAGTACTTC.

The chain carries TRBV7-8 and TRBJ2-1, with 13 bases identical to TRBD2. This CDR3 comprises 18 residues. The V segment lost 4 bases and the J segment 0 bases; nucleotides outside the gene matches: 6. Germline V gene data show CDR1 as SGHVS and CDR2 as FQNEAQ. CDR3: CASSSGTSGISSYNEQFF. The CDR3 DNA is TGTGCCAGCAGCTCCGGGACTAGCGGGATAAGCTCCTACAATGAGCAGTTCTTC. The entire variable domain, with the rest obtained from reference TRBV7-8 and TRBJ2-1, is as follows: GAGVSQSPRYKVAKRGQDVALRCDPISGHVSLFWYQQALGQGPEFLTYFQNEAQLDKSGLPSDRFFAERPEGSVSTLKIQRTQQEDSAVYLCASSSGTSGISSYNEQFFGPGTRLTVL.

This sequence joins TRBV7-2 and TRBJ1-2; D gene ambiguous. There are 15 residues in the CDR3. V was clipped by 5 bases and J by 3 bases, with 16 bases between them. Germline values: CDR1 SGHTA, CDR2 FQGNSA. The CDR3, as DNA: TGTGCCAGCAGCGTGGGAGGTGGGGTAGACTATGGCTACACCTTC. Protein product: CASSVGGGVDYGYTF. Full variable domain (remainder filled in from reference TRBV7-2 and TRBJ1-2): GAGVSQSPSNKVTEKGKDVELRCDPISGHTALYWYRQSLGQGLEFLIYFQGNSAPDKSGLPSDRFSAERTGGSVSTLTIQRTQQEDSAVYLCASSVGGGVDYGYTFGSGTRLTVV.

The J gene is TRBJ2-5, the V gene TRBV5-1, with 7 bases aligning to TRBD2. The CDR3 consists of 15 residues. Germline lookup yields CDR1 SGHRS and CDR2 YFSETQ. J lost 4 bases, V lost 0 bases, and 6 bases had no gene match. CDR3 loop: CASSLALQRGETQYF. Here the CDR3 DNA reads TGCGCCAGCAGCTTGGCCCTCCAGCGGGGAGAGACCCAGTACTTC.

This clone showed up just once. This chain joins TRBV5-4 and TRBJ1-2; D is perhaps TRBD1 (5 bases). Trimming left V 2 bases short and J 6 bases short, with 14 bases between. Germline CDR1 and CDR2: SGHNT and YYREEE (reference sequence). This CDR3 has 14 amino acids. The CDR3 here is CASSLPQGRNGYTF. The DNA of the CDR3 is TGTGCCAGCAGCTTACCCCAGGGAAGGAATGGCTACACCTTC.

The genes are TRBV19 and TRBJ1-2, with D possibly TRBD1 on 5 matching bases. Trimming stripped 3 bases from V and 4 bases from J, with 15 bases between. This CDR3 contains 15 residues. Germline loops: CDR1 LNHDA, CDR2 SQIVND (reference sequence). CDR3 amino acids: CASSMAGLTTYGYTF. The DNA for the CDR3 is TGTGCCAGTAGTATGGCGGGACTCACAACCTATGGCTACACCTTC.

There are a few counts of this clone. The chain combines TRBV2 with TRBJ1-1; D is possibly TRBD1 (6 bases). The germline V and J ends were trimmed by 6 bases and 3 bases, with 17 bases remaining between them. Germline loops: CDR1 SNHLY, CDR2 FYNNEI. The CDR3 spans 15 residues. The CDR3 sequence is CASSLTGRGDTEAFF. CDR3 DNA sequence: TGTGCCAGCAGCCTGACAGGACGGGGAGACACTGAAGCTTTCTTT.

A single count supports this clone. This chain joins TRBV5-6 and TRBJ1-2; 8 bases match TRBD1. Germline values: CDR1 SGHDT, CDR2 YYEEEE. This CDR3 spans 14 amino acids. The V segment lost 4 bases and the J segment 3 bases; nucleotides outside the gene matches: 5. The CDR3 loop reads CASSPGQGDYGYTF. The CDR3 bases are TGTGCCAGCAGCCCTGGACAGGGCGACTATGGCTACACCTTC.

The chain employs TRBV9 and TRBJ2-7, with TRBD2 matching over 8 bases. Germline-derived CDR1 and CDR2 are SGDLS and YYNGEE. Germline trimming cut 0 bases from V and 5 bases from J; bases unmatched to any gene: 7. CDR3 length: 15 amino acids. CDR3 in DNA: TGTGCCAGCAGCGTAGATGGTAGCGGGGTCGACGAGCAGTACTTC. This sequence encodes CASSVDGSGVDEQYF. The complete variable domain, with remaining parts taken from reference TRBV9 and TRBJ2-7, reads DSGVTQTPKHLITATGQRVTLRCSPRSGDLSVYWYQQSLDQGLQFLIQYYNGEERAKGNILERFSAQQFPDLHSELNLSSLELGDSALYFCASSVDGSGVDEQYFGPGTRLTVT.

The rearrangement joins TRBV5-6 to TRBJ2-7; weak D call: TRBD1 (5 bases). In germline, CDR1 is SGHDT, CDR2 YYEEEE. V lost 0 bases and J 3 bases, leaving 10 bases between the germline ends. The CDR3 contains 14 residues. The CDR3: CASSLGRQIYEQYF. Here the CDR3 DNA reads TGTGCCAGCAGCTTGGGTAGACAGATCTACGAGCAGTACTTC.

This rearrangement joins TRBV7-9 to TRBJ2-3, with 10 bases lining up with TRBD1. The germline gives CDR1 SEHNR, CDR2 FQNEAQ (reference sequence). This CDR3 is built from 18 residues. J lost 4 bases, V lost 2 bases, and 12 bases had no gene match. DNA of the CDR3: TGTGCCAGCAGCTTATTTGCCGGGACAGGGGAATTGCCAGATACGCAGTATTTT. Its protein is CASSLFAGTGELPDTQYF.

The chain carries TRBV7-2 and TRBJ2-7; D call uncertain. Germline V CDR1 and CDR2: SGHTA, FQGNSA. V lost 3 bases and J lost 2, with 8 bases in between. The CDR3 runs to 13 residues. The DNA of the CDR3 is TGTGCCAGCAGCTTTAGAGGCCCCTACGAGCAGTACTTC. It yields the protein CASSFRGPYEQYF.

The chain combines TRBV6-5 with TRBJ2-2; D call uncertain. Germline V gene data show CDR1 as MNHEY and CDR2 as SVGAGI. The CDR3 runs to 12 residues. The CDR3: CAIRRDTGELFF. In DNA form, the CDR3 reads TGTGCTATTCGTAGAGACACCGGGGAGCTGTTTTTT.

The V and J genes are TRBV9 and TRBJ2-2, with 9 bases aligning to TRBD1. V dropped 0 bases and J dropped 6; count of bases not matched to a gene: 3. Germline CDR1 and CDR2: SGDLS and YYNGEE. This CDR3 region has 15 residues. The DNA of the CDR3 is TGTGCCAGCAGCGTAGAGGGACAGGGAGCCGGGGAGCTGTTTTTT. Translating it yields CASSVEGQGAGELFF. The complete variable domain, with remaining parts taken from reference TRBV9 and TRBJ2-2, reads DSGVTQTPKHLITATGQRVTLRCSPRSGDLSVYWYQQSLDQGLQFLIQYYNGEERAKGNILERFSAQQFPDLHSELNLSSLELGDSALYFCASSVEGQGAGELFFGEGSRLTVL.

CDR3 in amino acids: CASGQQGINEQYF. For the CDR3, the DNA is TGTGCTAGTGGCCAACAGGGGATCAACGAGCAGTACTTC. The chain joins TRBV12-5 to TRBJ2-7; 7 bases fit TRBD1. Germline V lookup: CDR1 LGHNT, CDR2 FRNRAP. This CDR3 has 13 residues. Trimming cost V 6 bases and J 5 bases; bases outside gene matches: 7.

The CDR3: CASSLDGSFTYEQYF. The CDR3 nucleotides read TGTGCCAGCAGCTTAGACGGGTCGTTCACCTACGAGCAGTACTTC. The chain uses TRBV7-2 and TRBJ2-7; D gene ambiguous. The CDR3 is 15 residues long. The germline V and J ends were trimmed by 1 base and 2 bases, with 12 bases remaining between them. Germline V gives CDR1 SGHTA, CDR2 FQGNSA.

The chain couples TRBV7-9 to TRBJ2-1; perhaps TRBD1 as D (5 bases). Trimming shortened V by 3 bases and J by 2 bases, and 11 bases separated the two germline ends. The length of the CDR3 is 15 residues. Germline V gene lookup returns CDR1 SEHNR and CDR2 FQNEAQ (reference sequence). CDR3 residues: CASSLTEDAYNEQFF. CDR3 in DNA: TGTGCCAGCAGCTTGACAGAGGATGCCTACAATGAGCAGTTCTTC.

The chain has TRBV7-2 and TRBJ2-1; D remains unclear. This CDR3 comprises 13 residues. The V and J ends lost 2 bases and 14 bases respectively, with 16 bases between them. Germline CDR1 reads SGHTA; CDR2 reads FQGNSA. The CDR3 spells CASSLISSRVEFF. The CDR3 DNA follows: TGTGCCAGCAGCTTAATTTCGTCCCGGGTTGAGTTCTTC.

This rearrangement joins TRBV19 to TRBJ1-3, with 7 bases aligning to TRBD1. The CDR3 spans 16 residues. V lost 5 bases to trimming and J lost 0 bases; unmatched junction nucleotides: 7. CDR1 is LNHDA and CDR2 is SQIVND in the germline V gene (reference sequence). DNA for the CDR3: TGTGCCAGTAGTGAACAGGGGCTCACCTCTGGAAACACCATATATTTT. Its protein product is CASSEQGLTSGNTIYF.

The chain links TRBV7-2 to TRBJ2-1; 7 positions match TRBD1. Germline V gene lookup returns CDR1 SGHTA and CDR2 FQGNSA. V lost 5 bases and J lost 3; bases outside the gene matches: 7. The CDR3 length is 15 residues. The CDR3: CASSLRQGFYNEQFF. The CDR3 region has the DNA TGTGCCAGCAGCCTACGACAGGGTTTCTACAATGAGCAGTTCTTC. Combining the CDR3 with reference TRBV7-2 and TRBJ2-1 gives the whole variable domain GAGVSQSPSNKVTEKGKDVELRCDPISGHTALYWYRQSLGQGLEFLIYFQGNSAPDKSGLPSDRFSAERTGGSVSTLTIQRTQQEDSAVYLCASSLRQGFYNEQFFGPGTRLTVL.

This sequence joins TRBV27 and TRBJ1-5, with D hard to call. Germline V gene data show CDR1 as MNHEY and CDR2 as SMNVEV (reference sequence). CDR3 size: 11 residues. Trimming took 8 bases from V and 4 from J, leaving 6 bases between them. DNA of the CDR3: TGTGCCAGCGGCGGGAATCAGCCCCAGCATTTT. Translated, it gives CASGGNQPQHF.

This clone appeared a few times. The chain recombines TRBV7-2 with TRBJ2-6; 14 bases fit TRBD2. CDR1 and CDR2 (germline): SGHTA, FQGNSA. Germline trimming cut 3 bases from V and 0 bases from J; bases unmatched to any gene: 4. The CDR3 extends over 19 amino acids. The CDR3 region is CASSLGLAGAGSGANVLTF. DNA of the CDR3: TGTGCCAGCAGCTTGGGACTAGCGGGGGCCGGCTCTGGGGCCAACGTCCTGACTTTC.